One sample yielded the 12 T cell receptor beta chains listed below, sequenced in a study of cytomegalovirus exposure and HLA in healthy donors. 13 Jbeta primers and 60 Vbeta primers were used for the PCR. Using immunoSEQ multiplex PCR, the repertoire was profiled, and TCRdb retains in-frame clones only, with some absent. The profile shows around 100,000 clones, under 70% of them singletons. The sequenced sample was PBMCs. The receptors stem from a man aged 25 to 40 in good health and CMV-seropositive.

V is TRBV6-1 and J is TRBJ1-1; 9 bases match TRBD1. The CDR3 has 15 residues. Germline V lookup: CDR1 MNHNS, CDR2 SASEGT. The V and J ends lost 7 bases and 5 bases, in that order; junction bases with no gene match: 11. The CDR3 loop reads CASTTGGFLGTEAFF. For the CDR3, the DNA is TGTGCCAGCACTACAGGGGGCTTCCTAGGTACTGAAGCTTTCTTT.

The chain couples TRBV28 to TRBJ2-7, with 7 bases fitting TRBD1. V shed 2 bases, J shed 1 base, and the junction held 17 bases outside the gene matches. CDR1 is MDHEN, CDR2 SYDVKM, per germline. The CDR3 has 19 amino acids. CDR3 DNA: TGTGCCAGCAGTTTACTGATTAAAGCCGGGACAGAGGTTTCCTACGAGCAGTACGTC. It translates to CASSLLIKAGTEVSYEQYV.

CDR3 in amino acids: CASSTGTGAGYTF. For the CDR3, the DNA is TGTGCCAGCAGTACCGGGACAGGGGCTGGCTACACCTTC. The chain carries TRBV27 and TRBJ1-2, with 10 bases fitting TRBD1. The V and J ends lost 5 bases and 7 bases, in that order; junction bases with no gene match: 4. Germline lookup yields CDR1 MNHEY and CDR2 SMNVEV (reference sequence). This CDR3 is 13 amino acids long.

This chain links TRBV5-4 with TRBJ1-5, with D perhaps TRBD1 (5 bases). The germline V and J ends were trimmed by 0 bases and 6 bases, with 13 bases remaining between them. In germline, CDR1 is SGHNT, CDR2 YYREEE (reference sequence). The CDR3 length is 15 residues. CDR3 amino acids: CASSLGPGEGQPQHF. As DNA, the CDR3 is TGTGCCAGCAGCTTGGGACCGGGGGAGGGTCAGCCCCAGCATTTT.

The chain is built from TRBV30 and TRBJ1-1; 7 nucleotides match TRBD1. After removal of 8 bases from V and 0 bases from J, the junction contained 3 bases not matched to a gene. This CDR3 is 12 amino acids long. Germline V CDR1 and CDR2: GTSNPN, SVGIG (reference sequence). CDR3 DNA sequence: TGTGCCGGCGACAGGGTGAACACTGAAGCTTTCTTT. This codes for CAGDRVNTEAFF.

The chain combines TRBV4-1 with TRBJ2-3; D possibly corresponds to TRBD2 (5 bases). Per the germline V gene, CDR1 is MGHRA and CDR2 is YSYEKL. The CDR3 has 17 residues. The V and J ends lost 0 bases and 1 base respectively, with 14 bases between them. The CDR3 protein is CASSQEGLARGTDTQYF. The CDR3 DNA sequence: TGCGCCAGCAGCCAAGAAGGGTTAGCGAGGGGCACAGATACGCAGTATTTT.

This clone turned up a few times. V and J are TRBV11-2 and TRBJ1-1, with D maybe TRBD1 (5 bases). The CDR3 is 15 residues long. V was cut by 5 bases and J by 3 bases, with 16 bases left in between. Per germline, CDR1 SGHAT and CDR2 FQNNGV. The DNA for the CDR3 is TGTGCCAGCAGCCCCGGGGGGACTCAGGACACTGAAGCTTTCTTT. Its protein is CASSPGGTQDTEAFF.

CDR3 loop: CASSPWTGEETQYF. Here the CDR3 DNA reads TGTGCCAGCAGCCCATGGACAGGGGAAGAGACCCAGTACTTC. This sequence joins TRBV13 and TRBJ2-5; 9 bases are shared with TRBD1. With 5 bases clipped from V and 3 bases from J, the junction kept 4 bases outside the gene matches. CDR1 is PRHDT, CDR2 FYEKMQ, per germline (reference sequence). CDR3 length: 14 amino acids.

The J gene is TRBJ1-2, the V gene TRBV29-1; 10 nucleotides agree with TRBD1. This CDR3 contains 13 residues. V was clipped by 5 bases and J by 7 bases; unmatched bases: 7. CDR1 is SQVTM, CDR2 ANQGSEA, per germline. CDR3 DNA: TGCAGCGTTTGGACAGGGGGTAGGGGTGGCTACACCTTC. Its translation: CSVWTGGRGGYTF.

J is TRBJ1-2 and V is TRBV29-1; perhaps TRBD1 as D (5 bases). V lost 2 bases and J 4 bases, leaving 11 bases between the germline ends. CDR3 size: 13 residues. Germline V lookup: CDR1 SQVTM, CDR2 ANQGSEA. The CDR3 loop reads CSVEPPGFYGYTF. CDR3 coding DNA: TGCAGCGTTGAACCCCCAGGGTTCTATGGCTACACCTTC.

The rearrangement links TRBV7-6 to TRBJ1-1; the D is unclear. Trimming pared 1 base from V and 5 bases from J, leaving 5 bases between. From germline, CDR1 is SGHVS and CDR2 FNYEAQ. The CDR3 has 12 residues. The CDR3 nucleotides are TGTGCCAGCAGCTTAGGCACTACTGAAGCTTTCTTT. As protein: CASSLGTTEAFF.

The rearrangement links TRBV7-3 to TRBJ2-1; D unclear. This CDR3 is built from 16 residues. Germline V lookup: CDR1 SGHTA, CDR2 FQGTGA. V gave up 0 bases and J gave up 0 bases, with 9 bases separating them. The CDR3 coding sequence is TGTGCCAGCAGCTTAACGCCAGCGAGCTCCTACAATGAGCAGTTCTTC. Translating gives CASSLTPASSYNEQFF.